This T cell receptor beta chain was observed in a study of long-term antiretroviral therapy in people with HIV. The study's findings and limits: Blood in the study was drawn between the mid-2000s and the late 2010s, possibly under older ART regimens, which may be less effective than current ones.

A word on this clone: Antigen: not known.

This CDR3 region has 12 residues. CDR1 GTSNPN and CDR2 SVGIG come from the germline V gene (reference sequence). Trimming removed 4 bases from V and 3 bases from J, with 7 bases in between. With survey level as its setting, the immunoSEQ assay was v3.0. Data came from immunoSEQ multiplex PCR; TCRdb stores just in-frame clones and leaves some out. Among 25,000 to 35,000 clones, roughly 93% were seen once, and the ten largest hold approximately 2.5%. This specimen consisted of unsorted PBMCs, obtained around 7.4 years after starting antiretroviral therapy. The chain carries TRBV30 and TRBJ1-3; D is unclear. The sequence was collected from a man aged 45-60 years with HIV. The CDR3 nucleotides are TGTGCCTGGAAACTCCTTGGAAACACCATATATTTT. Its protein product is CAWKLLGNTIYF.